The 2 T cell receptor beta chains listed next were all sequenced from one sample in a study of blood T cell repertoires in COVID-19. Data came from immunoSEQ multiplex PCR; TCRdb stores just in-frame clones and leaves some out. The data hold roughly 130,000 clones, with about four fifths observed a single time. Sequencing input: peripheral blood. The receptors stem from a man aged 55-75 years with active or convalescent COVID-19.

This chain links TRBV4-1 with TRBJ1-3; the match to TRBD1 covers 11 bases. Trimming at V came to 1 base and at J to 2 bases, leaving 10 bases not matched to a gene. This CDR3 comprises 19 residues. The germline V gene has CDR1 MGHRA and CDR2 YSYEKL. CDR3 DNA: TGCGCCAGCAGCCAAGGGGTCGGGACAGGGGGTTTTGCTGGAAACACCATATATTTT. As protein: CASSQGVGTGGFAGNTIYF.

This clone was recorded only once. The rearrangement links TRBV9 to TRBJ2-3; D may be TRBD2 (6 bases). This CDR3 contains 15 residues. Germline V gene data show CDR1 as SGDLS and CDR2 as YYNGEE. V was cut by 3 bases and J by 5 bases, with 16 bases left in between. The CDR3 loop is CASSGGTLPGDTQYF. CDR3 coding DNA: TGTGCCAGCAGCGGAGGGACTCTACCAGGAGATACGCAGTATTTT.